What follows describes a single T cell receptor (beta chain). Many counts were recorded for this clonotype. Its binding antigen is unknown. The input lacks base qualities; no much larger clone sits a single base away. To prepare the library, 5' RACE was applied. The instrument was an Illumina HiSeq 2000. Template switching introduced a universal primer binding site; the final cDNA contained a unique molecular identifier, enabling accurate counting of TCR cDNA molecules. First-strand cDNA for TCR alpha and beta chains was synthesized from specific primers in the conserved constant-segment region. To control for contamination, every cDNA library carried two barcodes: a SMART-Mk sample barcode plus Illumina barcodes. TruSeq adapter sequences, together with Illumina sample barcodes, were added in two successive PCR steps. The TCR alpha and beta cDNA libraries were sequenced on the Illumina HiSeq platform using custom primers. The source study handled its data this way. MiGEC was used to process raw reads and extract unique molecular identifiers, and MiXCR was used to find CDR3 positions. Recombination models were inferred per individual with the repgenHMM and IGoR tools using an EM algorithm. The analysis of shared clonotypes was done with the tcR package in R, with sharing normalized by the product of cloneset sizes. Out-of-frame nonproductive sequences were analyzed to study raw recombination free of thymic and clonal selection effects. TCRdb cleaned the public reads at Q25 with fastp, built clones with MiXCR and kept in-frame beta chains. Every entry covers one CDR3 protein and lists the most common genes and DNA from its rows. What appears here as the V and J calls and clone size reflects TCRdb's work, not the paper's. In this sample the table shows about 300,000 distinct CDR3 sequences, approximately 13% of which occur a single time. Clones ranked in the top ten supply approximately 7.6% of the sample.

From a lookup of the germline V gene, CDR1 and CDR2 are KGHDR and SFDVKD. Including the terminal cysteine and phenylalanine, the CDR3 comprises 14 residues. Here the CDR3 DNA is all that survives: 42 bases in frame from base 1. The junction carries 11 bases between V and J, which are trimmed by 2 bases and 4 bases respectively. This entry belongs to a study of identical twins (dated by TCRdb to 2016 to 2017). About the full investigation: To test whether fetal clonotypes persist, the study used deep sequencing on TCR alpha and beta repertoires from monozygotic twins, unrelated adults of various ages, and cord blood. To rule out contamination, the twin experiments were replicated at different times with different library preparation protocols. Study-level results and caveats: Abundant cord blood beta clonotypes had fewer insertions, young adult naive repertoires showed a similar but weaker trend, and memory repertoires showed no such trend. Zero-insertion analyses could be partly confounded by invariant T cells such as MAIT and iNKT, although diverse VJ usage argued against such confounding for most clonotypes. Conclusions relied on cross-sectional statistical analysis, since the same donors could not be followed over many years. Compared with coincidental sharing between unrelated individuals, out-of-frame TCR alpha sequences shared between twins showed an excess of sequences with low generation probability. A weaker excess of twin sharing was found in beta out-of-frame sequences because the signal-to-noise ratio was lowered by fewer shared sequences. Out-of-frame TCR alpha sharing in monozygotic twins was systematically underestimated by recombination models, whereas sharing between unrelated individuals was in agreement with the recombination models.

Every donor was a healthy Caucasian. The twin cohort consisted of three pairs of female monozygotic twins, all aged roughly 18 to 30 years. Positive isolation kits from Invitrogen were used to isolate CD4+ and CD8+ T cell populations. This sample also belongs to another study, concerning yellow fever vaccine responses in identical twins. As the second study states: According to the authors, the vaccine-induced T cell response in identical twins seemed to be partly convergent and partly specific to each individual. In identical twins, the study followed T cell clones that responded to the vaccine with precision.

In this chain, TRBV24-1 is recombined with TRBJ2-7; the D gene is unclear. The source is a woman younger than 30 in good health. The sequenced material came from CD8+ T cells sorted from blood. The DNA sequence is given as TGTGCCACCAGTGATTCCGAAACCCAATACGAGCAGTACTTC. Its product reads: CATSDSETQYEQYF.